Listed below are T cell receptor beta chains from one sample, sequenced in a study of cytomegalovirus exposure and HLA in healthy donors. The assay was immunoSEQ multiplex PCR, and TCRdb's table has in-frame clones only and misses some. The table records about 140,000 clones, around 78% of them present only once. Sequencing was done on a sample of PBMCs. All receptors derive from a female donor in good health and CMV-seropositive. Both conserved end residues are part of each CDR3. A D gene is named only where the DNA matches it firmly. The size of a clone is reported for some rows only, either as once, few or many, or as a class for expanded clones.

length,D,J,V,size,CDR3,DNA
14,NA,TRBJ2-7,TRBV11-2,NA,CASSVQGLAYEQYF,TGTGCCAGCAGCGTACAGGGTCTGGCTTACGAGCAGTACTTC
17,NA,TRBJ2-7,TRBV1,NA,CTSSQDCAPTVSYEQYF,TGCACCAGCAGCCAAGACTGCGCCCCGACAGTTTCCTACGAGCAGTACTTC
14,NA,TRBJ2-2,TRBV7-2,few,CASSFFRDTGELFF,TGTGCCAGCAGCTTCTTCAGGGACACCGGGGAGCTGTTTTTT
13,TRBD1,TRBJ2-7,TRBV6-5,few,CASSDGTVYEQYF,TGTGCCAGCAGTGACGGGACAGTCTACGAGCAGTACTTC
17,TRBD1,TRBJ2-7,TRBV5-1,once,CASSLPSTRQGAYEQYF,TGCGCCAGCAGCTTGCCCTCAACCCGACAGGGGGCCTACGAGCAGTACTTC
16,NA,TRBJ1-6,TRBV2,NA,CASSVQGRMNNSPLHF,TGTGCCAGCAGTGTGCAGGGAAGGATGAATAATTCACCCCTCCACTTT
13,NA,TRBJ2-7,TRBV30,NA,CAWSVAGAYEQYF,TGTGCCTGGAGTGTAGCAGGGGCCTACGAGCAGTACTTC
15,NA,TRBJ2-3,TRBV5-4,few,CASSVTLGGTDTQYF,TGTGCCAGCAGCGTAACCCTAGGGGGCACAGATACGCAGTATTTT
15,TRBD2,TRBJ2-7,TRBV4-1,NA,CASSQDQREYYEQYF,TGCGCCAGCAGCCAAGACCAGCGGGAGTACTACGAGCAGTACTTC
13,NA,TRBJ2-7,TRBV6-6,NA,CASGGASSYEQYF,TGTGCCAGCGGCGGGGCTTCCTCCTACGAGCAGTACTTC
16,NA,TRBJ2-2,TRBV14,NA,CASSQGGQTRTGELFF,TGTGCCAGCAGCCAAGGTGGACAGACAAGAACCGGGGAGCTGTTTTTT
13,NA,TRBJ1-3,TRBV6-4,NA,CASNERRGNTIYF,TGTGCCAGCAACGAACGCCGGGGAAACACCATATATTTT
14,TRBD1,TRBJ2-7,TRBV5-4,NA,CASSWGDRAYEQYF,TGTGCCAGCAGCTGGGGGGACAGGGCCTACGAGCAGTACTTC
17,TRBD2,TRBJ2-1,TRBV15,NA,CATSRVWASGSYNEQFF,TGTGCCACCAGCAGAGTCTGGGCTAGCGGGAGTTACAATGAGCAGTTCTTC
13,NA,TRBJ1-1,TRBV18,NA,CASSTQRTGEAFF,TGTGCCAGCTCAACTCAACGTACGGGAGAAGCTTTCTTT
16,TRBD2,TRBJ2-5,TRBV6-1,once,CASSEDGGGAVGTQYF,TGTGCCAGCAGTGAGGATGGCGGGGGGGCCGTTGGGACCCAGTACTTC
16,TRBD2,TRBJ2-3,TRBV10-1,NA,CASSDPGTSGKDTQYF,TGCGCCAGCAGTGACCCCGGGACTAGCGGAAAAGATACGCAGTATTTT
14,NA,TRBJ1-2,TRBV2,NA,CASSVGRARYGYTF,TGTGCCAGCAGTGTAGGCAGGGCAAGATATGGCTACACCTTC
16,NA,TRBJ2-6,TRBV6-4,NA,CASSASISSGANVLTF,TGTGCCAGCAGTGCCAGTATCAGCTCTGGGGCCAACGTCCTGACTTTC
14,TRBD1,TRBJ2-7,TRBV6-5,NA,CASSHLDRGYEQYF,TGTGCCAGCAGTCACCTGGACAGGGGATACGAGCAGTACTTC
15,TRBD2,TRBJ2-5,TRBV7-9,NA,CASSLKAGGPETQYF,TGTGCCAGCAGCTTAAAAGCGGGGGGGCCAGAGACCCAGTACTTC
14,NA,TRBJ2-1,TRBV19,NA,CATTPRGKSDEQFF,TGTGCCACCACTCCCCGGGGGAAAAGCGATGAGCAGTTCTTC
15,NA,TRBJ1-1,TRBV7-3,NA,CASSPRTGRNTEAFF,TGTGCCAGCAGCCCAAGGACGGGAAGGAACACTGAAGCTTTCTTT
16,NA,TRBJ2-3,TRBV6-5,NA,CASGYSSNRGTDTQYF,TGTGCCAGCGGTTACTCTTCCAACAGAGGCACAGATACGCAGTATTTT
13,NA,TRBJ1-2,TRBV7-9,NA,CASSLVQAYGYTF,TGTGCCAGCAGCCTAGTTCAGGCCTATGGCTACACCTTC
14,TRBD1,TRBJ2-7,TRBV6-5,NA,CASSYSQGAREQYF,TGTGCCAGCAGTTACTCACAGGGGGCTCGCGAGCAGTACTTC
17,NA,TRBJ2-1,TRBV25-1,NA,CASSEPLGGGSYNEQFF,TGTGCCAGCAGCGAGCCTTTGGGCGGAGGCTCCTACAATGAGCAGTTCTTC
14,NA,TRBJ2-2,TRBV28,few,CASSLRGSTGELFF,TGTGCCAGCAGTTTAAGGGGAAGCACCGGGGAGCTGTTTTTT
14,TRBD2,TRBJ2-7,TRBV10-2,NA,CASSVTSGSYEQYF,TGCGCCAGCAGTGTCACTAGCGGATCCTACGAGCAGTACTTC
14,TRBD1,TRBJ2-7,TRBV6-1,NA,CASLGDRAPYEQYF,TGTGCCAGTCTCGGGGACAGGGCACCCTACGAGCAGTACTTC
14,NA,TRBJ2-2,TRBV10-1,NA,CASSRSGNTGELFF,TGCGCCAGCAGTCGTTCGGGTAACACCGGGGAGCTGTTTTTT
15,TRBD2,TRBJ2-7,TRBV14,NA,CASSQGASGSYEQYF,TGTGCCAGCAGCCAAGGGGCTAGCGGATCCTACGAGCAGTACTTC
14,NA,TRBJ1-3,TRBV28,NA,CASSPGDSGNTIYF,TGTGCCAGCAGTCCAGGGGACTCTGGAAACACCATATATTTT
12,NA,TRBJ1-1,TRBV2,NA,CASTGDSTEAFF,TGTGCCAGCACGGGGGATAGCACTGAAGCTTTCTTT
11,NA,TRBJ1-2,TRBV6-5,NA,CASRRNYGYPF,TGTGCCAGCAGGAGGAACTATGGCTACCCCTTC
16,TRBD2,TRBJ2-7,TRBV10-3,NA,CAISETHNREADEQYF,TGTGCCATCAGTGAGACTCATAACCGGGAGGCGGACGAGCAGTACTTC
16,TRBD1,TRBJ1-5,TRBV6-6,NA,CASSHRGIRGNQPQHF,TGTGCCAGCAGTCACAGGGGAATAAGGGGTAATCAGCCCCAGCATTTT
17,NA,TRBJ1-3,TRBV4-2,NA,CASSRGTADGSGNTIYF,TGTGCCAGCAGCCGCGGGACCGCTGACGGCTCTGGAAACACCATATATTTT
16,NA,TRBJ2-5,TRBV13,NA,CASSLYGGGAQETQYF,TGTGCCAGCAGCTTATATGGAGGAGGGGCCCAAGAGACCCAGTACTTC
15,TRBD2,TRBJ2-1,TRBV5-1,NA,CASSPSGTSENEQFF,TGCGCCAGCAGCCCCTCTGGGACTAGCGAGAATGAGCAGTTCTTC
16,NA,TRBJ2-2,TRBV19,once,CASSIYPQPGAGELFF,TGTGCCAGTAGTATCTATCCGCAGCCAGGGGCCGGGGAGCTGTTTTTT
15,TRBD2,TRBJ2-5,TRBV19,NA,CASSGQRGGSETQYF,TGTGCCAGTAGTGGCCAGCGGGGGGGCTCGGAGACCCAGTACTTC
15,TRBD2,TRBJ2-1,TRBV27,few,CASSTTGLALNEQFF,TGTGCCAGCAGTACCACGGGACTAGCCTTAAATGAGCAGTTCTTC
14,TRBD1,TRBJ2-7,TRBV29-1,once,CSVGGGQGADEQYF,TGCAGCGTTGGGGGTGGACAGGGGGCTGACGAGCAGTACTTC
13,NA,TRBJ2-1,TRBV2,NA,CASSQPSSNEQFF,TGTGCCAGCAGCCAACCGTCTAGTAATGAGCAGTTCTTC
15,TRBD2,TRBJ2-3,TRBV11-2,NA,CASSLDSGSFDTQYF,TGTGCCAGCAGCTTGGATAGCGGGAGTTTTGATACGCAGTATTTT
14,TRBD1,TRBJ2-7,TRBV6-1,NA,CATLMGRGSYEQYF,TGTGCCACCTTGATGGGCAGGGGGTCCTACGAGCAGTACTTC
14,NA,TRBJ1-1,TRBV7-9,few,CASSLAAAASEAFF,TGTGCCAGCAGCTTAGCGGCGGCAGCATCTGAAGCTTTCTTT
16,TRBD2,TRBJ2-1,TRBV6-1,few,CASSEDFSGRANEQFF,TGTGCCAGCAGTGAAGATTTCAGCGGGAGGGCCAATGAGCAGTTCTTC
14,TRBD2,TRBJ2-7,TRBV27,few,CASSLWRGADEQYF,TGTGCCAGCAGTTTATGGCGGGGGGCGGACGAGCAGTACTTC
15,TRBD1,TRBJ2-5,TRBV6-1,few,CASTQQGALLETQYF,TGTGCCAGCACCCAACAGGGGGCTCTTCTAGAGACCCAGTACTTC
15,TRBD1,TRBJ1-4,TRBV7-2,NA,CASSPNGQGWEKLFF,TGTGCCAGCAGCCCAAACGGACAGGGGTGGGAAAAACTGTTTTTT
16,TRBD2,TRBJ2-3,TRBV6-5,once,CASSYSTSGIPDTQYF,TGTGCCAGCAGTTACTCGACTAGCGGGATCCCAGATACGCAGTATTTT
15,TRBD2,TRBJ2-3,TRBV7-9,NA,CASRLAGGSTDTQYF,TGTGCCAGCAGACTAGCGGGGGGTAGCACAGATACGCAGTATTTT
17,NA,TRBJ1-5,TRBV2,few,CASSRTDFPSGNQPQHF,TGTGCCAGCAGTCGGACGGATTTTCCTAGCGGCAATCAGCCCCAGCATTTT
15,NA,TRBJ2-3,TRBV9,NA,CASSGSVPGTDTQYF,TGTGCCAGCAGCGGTAGCGTGCCTGGGACAGATACGCAGTATTTT
14,TRBD1,TRBJ2-2,TRBV2,NA,CASTGGARTGELFF,TGTGCCAGCACAGGGGGCGCGCGGACCGGGGAGCTGTTTTTT
13,NA,TRBJ2-3,TRBV10-3,NA,CAIPGDSTDTQYF,TGTGCCATACCCGGGGATAGCACAGATACGCAGTATTTT
16,TRBD1,TRBJ2-7,TRBV5-6,few,CASSSLGTGELYEQYF,TGTGCCAGCAGCTCTTTGGGCACAGGGGAGCTCTACGAGCAGTACTTC